This paragraph covers one TCR beta chain sequence. V dropped 3 bases and J dropped 4 bases, with 1 base sitting between them. The CDR3 loop spans 11 amino acids. CDR1 is MNHNS and CDR2 is SASEGT in the germline V gene. The sample belongs to a study of blood T cells in healthy people across ages. It was with a sample-barcoded 5' primer and a J-beta primer mix that a second PCR of roughly 7 to 12 cycles was run. Every cDNA molecule carried a tag from a template-switch adaptor bearing 12 random nucleotides. One entry per CDR3 protein, called by TCRdb with MiXCR from the 5' RACE reads. The top ten clones hold 6.5% to 8.5% of a sample with 1,300,000 or so distinct CDR3 sequences, 45% to 70% of them seen once.

This rearrangement joins TRBV6-1 to TRBJ1-5, with unresolved D. The clonotype comes from a man in his late teens or twenties in good health. What was sequenced was blood. The CDR3 sequence: CASSDNQPQHF. The CDR3 region has the DNA TGTGCCAGCAGTGATAATCAGCCCCAGCATTTT.